Listed below are T cell receptor beta chains from one sample, sequenced in a study of blood T cell repertoires in COVID-19. The protocol was immunoSEQ multiplex PCR, while the TCRdb copy is restricted to in-frame clones and leaves out a portion. The sample shows a few hundred thousand clones, 83% of them seen only once. Material: peripheral blood. Receptors were obtained from a woman in her 30s with COVID-19, enrolled during active disease. Both conserved end residues are part of each CDR3.

TRBJ2-3	15	TRBV6-5	CASSFGTGGSDTQYF
TRBJ1-3	14	TRBV6-6	CASTPNSSGNTIYF
TRBJ1-5	17	TRBV28	CASSKTGGAGVGQPQHF
TRBJ1-5	11	TRBV6-6	CASSDTGGWHF
TRBJ1-6	14	TRBV5-1	CASSSGTDNSPLHF
TRBJ2-7	13	TRBV3-1/TRBV3-2	CASSRTDSYEQYF
TRBJ2-1	16	TRBV24-1	CATTPPPGTSMDEQFF
TRBJ2-1	15	TRBV6-4	CASSDIGQDYNEQFF
TRBJ1-4	14	TRBV28	CASSWRRGRGKLFF
TRBJ2-5	14	TRBV11-2	CASSSDRGRETQYF
TRBJ2-1	18	TRBV7-3	CASSLNAPMAGDINEQFF
TRBJ2-2	14	TRBV5-1	CASSHRQGDGELFF
TRBJ1-3	16	TRBV9	CASSPLPGTGGNTIYF
TRBJ2-2	14	TRBV27	CASSHGRSTGELFF
TRBJ1-1	13	TRBV30	CAYLRAMNTEAFF
TRBJ1-5	15	TRBV28	CASRARDRGFQPQHF
TRBJ2-7	15	TRBV4-2	CASSQVLAASYEQYF
TRBJ2-1	18	TRBV5-1	CASSFFSSGRVGPNEQFF
TRBJ2-3	18	TRBV11-3	CASSPSVPSLGGTDTQYF
TRBJ1-3	17	TRBV18	CASSPQEGAYSGNTIYF
TRBJ2-7	17	TRBV5-5	CASSLNPAGSGSYEQYF
TRBJ2-6	14	TRBV2	CASTGGSGANVLTF
TRBJ2-3	15	TRBV10-3	CAIRRGLAATDTQYF
TRBJ2-7	13	TRBV24-1	CATSDRADNEQYF
TRBJ2-1	13	TRBV9	CASSVEGGSEQFF
TRBJ1-6	12	TRBV3-1/TRBV3-2	CASRETNSPLHF
TRBJ2-7	15	TRBV5-1	CASSLVQGMNYEQYF
TRBJ2-7	14	TRBV6-6	CASSYPGQGVEQYF
TRBJ2-7	17	TRBV7-3	CASSLYASGGGSYEQYF
TRBJ2-5	14	TRBV27	CASSFYDRGETQYF
TRBJ1-2	13	TRBV29-1	CSVEDGVQGGYTF
TRBJ2-5	13	TRBV5-1	CASSYNPEETQYF
TRBJ1-2	14	TRBV19	CASSIAEATGRYTF
TRBJ2-7	15	TRBV27	CASSLGGRTPGEQYF
TRBJ2-5	13	TRBV15	CATGEGGQETQYF
TRBJ2-2	16	TRBV11-3	CASSPEIAANTGELFF
TRBJ1-4	16	TRBV19	CASSPSGRYINEKLFF
TRBJ1-2	13	TRBV30	CAWGHRVIGGYTF
TRBJ2-7	11	TRBV27	CASSQGYEQYF
TRBJ1-2	13	TRBV6-6	CASSKGLYYGYTF
TRBJ1-1	13	TRBV29-1	CSAGQGMNTEAFF
TRBJ1-2	13	TRBV28	CASSLDRNYGYTF
TRBJ1-5	16	TRBV5-1	CASSLGETGFNQPQHF
TRBJ1-5	17	TRBV3-1/TRBV3-2	CASSQDMDRESNQPQHF
TRBJ1-5	13	TRBV7-9	CASSLVQVQPQHF
TRBJ1-5	15	TRBV28	CASSERDNLRQPQHF
TRBJ1-2	13	TRBV6-5	CASNMGQGVGYTF
TRBJ2-6	19	TRBV28	CASRLHGITGGSGANVLTF
TRBJ2-5	15	TRBV27	CASSFTSGGRETQYF
TRBJ1-2	11	TRBV27	CASSQGRGYTF
TRBJ1-1	15	TRBV20-1	CSASSNRGRNTEAFF
TRBJ2-1	14	TRBV5-1	CASGTVSSYNEQFF
TRBJ2-3	15	TRBV7-2	CASSALLGLSDTQYF
TRBJ2-1	16	TRBV5-6	CASSSLGGTSANEQFF
TRBJ2-3	15	TRBV6-5	CASSRGQGGTDTQYF
TRBJ1-2	14	TRBV6-5	CASSYLTGGYGYTF
TRBJ1-3	17	TRBV27	CASAPGQHILSGNTIYF
TRBJ1-4	14	TRBV7-9	CASGPQPTNEKLFF
TRBJ2-1	14	TRBV6-1	CASRVLAGVYEQFF